This T cell receptor beta chain was found in a study of beta chain features in type 1 diabetes. Regarding the study as a whole: Shorter TCRB CDR3s, moderately but significantly so, were found in Type 1 diabetes patients in all four CD4+ subsets. Although PCR might favor shorter templates, it would do so equally in patients and controls.

Unmatched junction bases numbered 8, after V lost 5 bases and J lost 3 bases. Germline V gene sequence: CDR1 KGHSH, CDR2 LQKENI. The CDR3 contains 16 residues. As to this clone: Its antigen is undetermined.

All of the isolated RNA was reverse transcribed, so expressed TCRB transcripts were sequenced. Profiled with immunoSEQ multiplex PCR; TCRdb holds only in-frame clones, not every one. The sample shows about 350,000 clones, about 20% of them seen only once. The specimen sequenced was naive CD4+ T cells from blood. The gene calls are TRBV18 and TRBJ2-1, with 9 bases identical to TRBD1. This sequence originates from a woman younger than 30 in good health. CDR3 loop: CASSVPGTGRYNEQFF. As DNA, the CDR3 is TGTGCCAGCTCAGTCCCCGGGACAGGGCGCTACAATGAGCAGTTCTTC.